This T cell receptor (beta chain) was captured in a study of vaccination and CD4 T cells after COVID-19. Study-wide background: Cultures that served as controls received a CEFX pool, an HIV-1 Nef pool, or no peptide.

For this clonotype: Its target is not known.

V was cut by 2 bases and J by 1 base, with 11 bases left in between. The CDR3 sequence is 14 residues long. Germline V gene data show CDR1 as DFQATT and CDR2 as SNEGSKA (reference sequence). Whole-study findings and limits: Spike mono-reactive status applied to 304 of 307 vaccine-specific clones in convalescent patients.

Treatment meaning: roughly ten-day PBMC culture with coronavirus spike peptide pools or control peptides (ViraFEST assay). CD4+ T cells of the unexposed donor were collected before the COVID-19 pandemic (2011-2018). Cultures used around 2 million PBMCs per well, approximately 9.2 IU/ml IL-2 and 8.5 to 10 ug/ml peptides. When enough cells were available, unexposed-donor CD4+ T cells were probed with SARS-CoV-2 S/N and four cold-coronavirus spikes. The Oncomine TCR Beta short-read assay was applied to DNA of cultured CD4+ T cells. TCRdb re-called the PCR reads with MiXCR, one entry per CDR3 protein. Among under 8,500 distinct CDR3 sequences listed, approximately 40% were seen once.

J is TRBJ1-1 and V is TRBV20-1, with a weak D call TRBD1 (5 bases). The source is a human donor in good health. Sequencing input: CD4+ T cells from blood, cultured in vitro. The CDR3 DNA follows: TGCAGTGCTAGACGATCGGGGCAGAACACTGAAGCTTTCTTT. Protein: CSARRSGQNTEAFF.